Presented here are 7 T cell receptor beta chains from one specimen sequenced in a study of T cell responses to AZD1222 COVID-19 vaccine (dated by TCRdb to 2020 to 2022). Library generation was performed with the immunoSEQ multiplex PCR assay. TCRdb's version of the immuneACCESS table is confined to in-frame rearrangements and falls short of the full clone set. An unresolved V gene accounts for under half of the shortfall where checked; the remainder is of unknown origin. The sample table lists more than 15,000 clones, around 82% of them with a count of one. The top ten hold more than 15% of the sample. Read against the paper, the sample's time point label means: about 28 days (+/-7) after the second vaccine dose. This specimen was peripheral blood, taken 28 days after the second AZD1222 dose. These receptors originate from an adult who received the AZD1222 COVID-19 vaccine.

V usage is TRBV29-1 and J usage is TRBJ1-4; the D gene is possibly TRBD1 (5 bases). CDR3 length equals 13 residues. Germline CDR1 SQVTM, CDR2 ANQGSEA. V was trimmed by 5 bases and J by 8 bases, leaving 15 bases between them. CDR3 loop: CSVSGKGEEKLFF. The CDR3 DNA is TGCAGCGTTAGTGGGAAAGGGGAAGAAAAACTGTTTTTT.

The chain joins TRBV9 to TRBJ2-1, with a tentative D call TRBD2 (6 bases). Between the trimmed V and J ends, which lost 3 bases and 0 bases, there was a span of 13 bases. The V gene's germline CDR1 is SGDLS and CDR2 YYNGEE. The CDR3 covers 16 residues. CDR3 nucleotide sequence: TGTGCCAGCAGCGGAGCCCCCGGGAGCTCCTACAATGAGCAGTTCTTC. Translated, it gives CASSGAPGSSYNEQFF. Complete variable domain (other parts from reference TRBV9 and TRBJ2-1): DSGVTQTPKHLITATGQRVTLRCSPRSGDLSVYWYQQSLDQGLQFLIQYYNGEERAKGNILERFSAQQFPDLHSELNLSSLELGDSALYFCASSGAPGSSYNEQFFGPGTRLTVL.

The genes are TRBV4-1 and TRBJ2-1; D not certain. The CDR3 runs 16 residues. Germline lookup yields CDR1 MGHRA and CDR2 YSYEKL. V was cut by 1 base and J by 8 bases, with 18 bases left in between. This CDR3 is CASSQARLGSRDEQFF. CDR3 in DNA: TGCGCCAGCAGCCAAGCCCGTCTTGGTAGTAGGGATGAGCAGTTCTTC.

This clone turned up a few times. V is TRBV28 and J is TRBJ2-7; either TRBD1 or TRBD2 may supply D (5 bases each). The V gene's germline CDR1 is MDHEN and CDR2 SYDVKM. Trimming stripped 5 bases from V and 5 bases from J, with 13 bases between. The CDR3 length is 13 residues. The CDR3 region has the DNA TGTGCCAGCAGTGAGGGACCCCGCCACGAGCAGTACTTC. Protein: CASSEGPRHEQYF.

This chain links TRBV19 with TRBJ1-2; no clear D gene. Germline CDR1 is LNHDA and CDR2 is SQIVND (reference sequence). CDR3 length: 12 amino acids. The V and J ends lost 8 bases and 2 bases respectively, with 9 bases between them. CDR3 loop: CASYGENYGYTF. The CDR3 bases are TGTGCCAGTTATGGGGAAAACTATGGCTACACCTTC.

This sequence joins TRBV19 and TRBJ2-3; 9 bases fit TRBD2. The CDR3 has 19 residues. The V segment lost 3 bases and the J segment 2 bases; nucleotides outside the gene matches: 15. The V gene's germline CDR1 is LNHDA and CDR2 SQIVND (reference sequence). CDR3 DNA sequence: TGTGCCAGTAGTATTGATGTTCCTAGCGGGGAGACCAACACAGATACGCAGTATTTT. It translates to CASSIDVPSGETNTDTQYF.

The chain has TRBV7-2 and TRBJ1-5; weak D call: TRBD1 (6 bases). This CDR3 has 15 amino acids. V lost 5 bases and J 0 bases, leaving 11 bases between the germline ends. Germline lookup yields CDR1 SGHTA and CDR2 FQGNSA. CDR3 in DNA: TGTGCCAGCAGCCCCGACAGGAATAGCAATCAGCCCCAGCATTTT. This sequence encodes CASSPDRNSNQPQHF.